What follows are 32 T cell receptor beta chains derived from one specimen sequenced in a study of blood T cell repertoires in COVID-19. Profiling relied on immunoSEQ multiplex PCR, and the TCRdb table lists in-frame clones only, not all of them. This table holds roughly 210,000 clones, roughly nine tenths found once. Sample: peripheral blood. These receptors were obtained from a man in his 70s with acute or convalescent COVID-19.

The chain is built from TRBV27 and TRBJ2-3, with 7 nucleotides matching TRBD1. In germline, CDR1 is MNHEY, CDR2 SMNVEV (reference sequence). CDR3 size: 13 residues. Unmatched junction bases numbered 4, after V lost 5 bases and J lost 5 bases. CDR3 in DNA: TGTGCCAGCAGTGATACAGGGGAAGATACGCAGTATTTT. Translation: CASSDTGEDTQYF.

CDR3 sequence (DNA): TGTGCCTGGAGTGGGGACCGGACTAGCGGGATAACCACAGATACGCAGTATTTT. Its translation: CAWSGDRTSGITTDTQYF. J is TRBJ2-3 and V is TRBV30; 12 bases align to TRBD2. The length of the CDR3 is 18 residues. With V trimmed by 1 base and J by 2 bases, 10 bases remained unmatched. Germline CDR1 reads GTSNPN; CDR2 reads SVGIG (reference sequence).

The CDR3 reads CASSVEMGGDTEAFF. The CDR3 DNA is TGTGCCAGCAGCGTAGAAATGGGCGGGGACACTGAAGCTTTCTTT. The rearrangement uses TRBV9 and TRBJ1-1; D remains unclear. Germline CDR1 SGDLS, CDR2 YYNGEE. Between the trimmed V and J ends, which lost 0 bases and 3 bases, there was a span of 12 bases. The CDR3 has 15 residues.

The CDR3 coding sequence is TGCAGCGTTGTGGAGACCTTGAACACCGGGGAGCTGTTTTTT. Amino acid sequence: CSVVETLNTGELFF. V usage is TRBV29-1 and J usage is TRBJ2-2; D is undetermined. The CDR3 consists of 14 residues. Germline CDR1 reads SQVTM; CDR2 reads ANQGSEA. V dropped 4 bases and J dropped 1 base, with 10 bases sitting between them.

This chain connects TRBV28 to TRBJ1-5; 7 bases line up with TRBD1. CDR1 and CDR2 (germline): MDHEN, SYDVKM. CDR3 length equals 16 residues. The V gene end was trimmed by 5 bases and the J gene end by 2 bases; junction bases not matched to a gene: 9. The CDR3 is CASSHRQGVGNQPQHF. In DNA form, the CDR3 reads TGTGCCAGCAGTCATAGACAGGGCGTGGGCAATCAGCCCCAGCATTTT.

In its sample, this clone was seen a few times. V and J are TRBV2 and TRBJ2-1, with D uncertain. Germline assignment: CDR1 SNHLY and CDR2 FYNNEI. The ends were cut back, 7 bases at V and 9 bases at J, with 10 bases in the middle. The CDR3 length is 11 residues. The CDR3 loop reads CASTQRSEQFF. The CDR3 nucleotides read TGTGCCAGCACCCAAAGGAGTGAGCAGTTCTTC.

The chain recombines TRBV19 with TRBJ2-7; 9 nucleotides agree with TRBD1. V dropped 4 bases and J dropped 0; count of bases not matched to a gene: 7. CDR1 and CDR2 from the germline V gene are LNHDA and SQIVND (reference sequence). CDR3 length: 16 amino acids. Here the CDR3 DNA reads TGTGCCAGTAGTACGCGGACAGGGGAAAGCTCCTACGAGCAGTACTTC. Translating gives CASSTRTGESSYEQYF.

The CDR3 reads CASSSATGLWETQYF. The CDR3 DNA reads TGTGCCAGCAGTTCCGCCACAGGGCTTTGGGAGACCCAGTACTTC. The chain has TRBV28 and TRBJ2-5; TRBD1 might be the D (6 bases). Germline V gives CDR1 MDHEN, CDR2 SYDVKM. V lost 4 bases and J lost 5, with 17 bases in between. The CDR3 spans 15 residues.

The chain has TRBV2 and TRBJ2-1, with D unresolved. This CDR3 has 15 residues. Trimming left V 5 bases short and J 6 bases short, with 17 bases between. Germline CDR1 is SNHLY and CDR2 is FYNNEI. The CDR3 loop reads CASSFGALTSNEQFF. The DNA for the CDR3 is TGTGCCAGCAGTTTCGGAGCGTTAACCTCCAATGAGCAGTTCTTC.

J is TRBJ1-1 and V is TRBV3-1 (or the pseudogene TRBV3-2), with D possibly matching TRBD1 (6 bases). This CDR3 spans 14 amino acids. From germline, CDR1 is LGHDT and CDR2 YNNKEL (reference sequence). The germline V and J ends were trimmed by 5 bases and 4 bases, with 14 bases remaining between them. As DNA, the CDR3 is TGTGCCAGCAGCAGATCTCAGGGGAGCACTGAAGCTTTCTTT. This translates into CASSRSQGSTEAFF.

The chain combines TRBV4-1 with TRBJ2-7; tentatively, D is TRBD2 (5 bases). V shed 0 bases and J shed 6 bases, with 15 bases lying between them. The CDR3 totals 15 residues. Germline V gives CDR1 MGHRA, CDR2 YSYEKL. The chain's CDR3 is CASSQDLREVFEQYF. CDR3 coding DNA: TGCGCCAGCAGCCAAGATCTACGGGAAGTGTTCGAGCAGTACTTC.

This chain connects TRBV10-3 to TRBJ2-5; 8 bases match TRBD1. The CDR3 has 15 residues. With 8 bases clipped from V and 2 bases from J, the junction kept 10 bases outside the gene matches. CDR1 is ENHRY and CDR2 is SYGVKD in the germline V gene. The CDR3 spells CAIRPGQGFQETQYF. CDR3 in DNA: TGTGCCATCCGACCTGGACAGGGATTTCAAGAGACCCAGTACTTC.

This chain's CDR3 is CASSLQQIYEQFF. The CDR3 nucleotides read TGTGCCAGCAGCCTACAACAGATTTATGAGCAGTTCTTC. The chain uses TRBV7-8 and TRBJ2-1, with D hard to call. This CDR3 is 13 amino acids long. Germline CDR1 SGHVS, CDR2 FQNEAQ. V was clipped by 5 bases and J by 8 bases, with 13 bases between them. The variable domain in full, with the rest retrieved from reference TRBV7-8 and TRBJ2-1, is GAGVSQSPRYKVAKRGQDVALRCDPISGHVSLFWYQQALGQGPEFLTYFQNEAQLDKSGLPSDRFFAERPEGSVSTLKIQRTQQEDSAVYLCASSLQQIYEQFFGPGTRLTVL.

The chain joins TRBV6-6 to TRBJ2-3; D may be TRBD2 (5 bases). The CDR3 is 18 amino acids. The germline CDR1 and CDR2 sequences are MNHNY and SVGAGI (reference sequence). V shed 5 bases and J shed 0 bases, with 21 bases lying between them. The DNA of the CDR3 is TGTGCCAGCAGTCCCTGGGGTAGCGTCAGTGTTAGCACAGATACGCAGTATTTT. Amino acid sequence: CASSPWGSVSVSTDTQYF.

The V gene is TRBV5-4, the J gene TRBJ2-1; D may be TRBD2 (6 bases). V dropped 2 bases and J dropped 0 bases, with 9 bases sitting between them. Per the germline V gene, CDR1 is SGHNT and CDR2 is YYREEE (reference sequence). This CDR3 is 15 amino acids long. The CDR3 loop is CASSFDGSSYNEQFF. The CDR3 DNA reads TGTGCCAGCAGCTTCGACGGGAGCTCCTACAATGAGCAGTTCTTC.

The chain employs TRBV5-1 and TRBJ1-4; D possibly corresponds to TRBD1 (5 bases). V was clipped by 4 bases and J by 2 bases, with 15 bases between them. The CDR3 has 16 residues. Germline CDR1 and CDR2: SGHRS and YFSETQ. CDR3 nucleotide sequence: TGCGCCAGCAGCATGGCCTTAGGGACTACTAATGAAAAACTGTTTTTT. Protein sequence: CASSMALGTTNEKLFF.

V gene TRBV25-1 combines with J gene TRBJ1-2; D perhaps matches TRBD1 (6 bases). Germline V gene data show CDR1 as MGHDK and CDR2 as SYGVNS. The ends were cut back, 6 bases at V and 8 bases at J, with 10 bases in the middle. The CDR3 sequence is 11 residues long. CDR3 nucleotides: TGTGCCAGCAGCCAGGGGTTCGGCTACACCTTC. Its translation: CASSQGFGYTF.

The CDR3 DNA follows: TGTGCCAGCAGTATACTAGCGGGAAGGGGTTACGAGCAGTACTTC. Its protein product is CASSILAGRGYEQYF. This rearrangement joins TRBV27 to TRBJ2-7; 10 bases agree with TRBD2. Germline lookup yields CDR1 MNHEY and CDR2 SMNVEV (reference sequence). Unmatched junction bases numbered 8, after V lost 5 bases and J lost 4 bases. This CDR3 has 15 amino acids.

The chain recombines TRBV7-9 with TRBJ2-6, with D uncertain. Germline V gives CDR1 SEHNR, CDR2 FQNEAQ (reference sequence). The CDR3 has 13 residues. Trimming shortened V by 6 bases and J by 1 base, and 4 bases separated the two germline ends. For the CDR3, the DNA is TGTGCCAGCAGTTCATCTGGGGCCAACGTCCTGACTTTC. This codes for CASSSSGANVLTF. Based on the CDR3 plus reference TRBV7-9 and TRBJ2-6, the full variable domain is DTGVSQNPRHKITKRGQNVTFRCDPISEHNRLYWYRQTLGQGPEFLTYFQNEAQLEKSRLLSDRFSAERPKGSFSTLEIQRTEQGDSAMYLCASSSSGANVLTFGAGSRLTVL.

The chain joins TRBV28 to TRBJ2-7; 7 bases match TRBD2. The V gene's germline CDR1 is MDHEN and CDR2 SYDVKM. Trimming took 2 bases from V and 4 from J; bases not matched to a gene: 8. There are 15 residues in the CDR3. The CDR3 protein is CASSLGSSGTYEQYF. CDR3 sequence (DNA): TGTGCCAGCAGTTTAGGGTCTAGCGGCACATACGAGCAGTACTTC.

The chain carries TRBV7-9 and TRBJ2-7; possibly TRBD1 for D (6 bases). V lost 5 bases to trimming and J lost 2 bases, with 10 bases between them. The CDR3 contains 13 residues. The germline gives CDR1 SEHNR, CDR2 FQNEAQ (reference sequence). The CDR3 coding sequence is TGTGCCAGCAGCCCCGAGGGGGCCTACGAGCAGTACTTC. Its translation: CASSPEGAYEQYF.

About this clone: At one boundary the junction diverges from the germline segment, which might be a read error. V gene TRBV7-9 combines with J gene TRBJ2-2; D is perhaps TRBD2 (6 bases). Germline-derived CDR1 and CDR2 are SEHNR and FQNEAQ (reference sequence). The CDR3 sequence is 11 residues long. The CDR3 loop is CASSLSPGELF. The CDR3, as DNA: TGTGCCAGCAGCTTATCACCGGGAGAGCTTTTT.

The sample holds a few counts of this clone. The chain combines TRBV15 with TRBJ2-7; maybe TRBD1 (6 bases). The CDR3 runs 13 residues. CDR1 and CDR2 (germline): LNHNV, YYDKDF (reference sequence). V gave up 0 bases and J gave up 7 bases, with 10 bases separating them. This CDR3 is CATSRDRGLEQYF. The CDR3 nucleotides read TGTGCCACCAGCAGAGACAGGGGATTGGAGCAGTACTTC.

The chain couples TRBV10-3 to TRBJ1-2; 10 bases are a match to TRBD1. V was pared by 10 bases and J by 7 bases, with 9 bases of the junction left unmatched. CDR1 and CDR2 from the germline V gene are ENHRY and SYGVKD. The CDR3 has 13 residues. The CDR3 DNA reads TGTGCCAGTTCAGACAGGGGGCGGACTGGCTACACCTTC. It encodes CASSDRGRTGYTF.

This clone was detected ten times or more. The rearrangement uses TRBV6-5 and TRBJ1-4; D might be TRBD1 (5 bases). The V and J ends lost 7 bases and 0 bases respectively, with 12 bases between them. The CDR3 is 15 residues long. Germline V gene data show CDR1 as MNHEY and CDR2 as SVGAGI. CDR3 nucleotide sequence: TGTGCCAGCAAGCCGGACACCGCAACTAATGAAAAACTGTTTTTT. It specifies CASKPDTATNEKLFF.

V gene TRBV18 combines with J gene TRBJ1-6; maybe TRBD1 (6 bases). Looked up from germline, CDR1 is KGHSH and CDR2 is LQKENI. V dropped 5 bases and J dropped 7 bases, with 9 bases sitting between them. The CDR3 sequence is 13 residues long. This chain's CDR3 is CASSSDRNSPLHF. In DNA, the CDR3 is TGTGCCAGCTCATCCGACAGGAATTCACCCCTCCACTTT.

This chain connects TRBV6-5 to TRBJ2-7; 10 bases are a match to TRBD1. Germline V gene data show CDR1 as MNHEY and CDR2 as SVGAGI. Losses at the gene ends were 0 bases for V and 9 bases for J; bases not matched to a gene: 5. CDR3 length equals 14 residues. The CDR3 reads CASSYSDRGLGQYF. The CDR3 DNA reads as TGTGCCAGCAGTTACTCTGACAGGGGGCTAGGGCAGTACTTC.

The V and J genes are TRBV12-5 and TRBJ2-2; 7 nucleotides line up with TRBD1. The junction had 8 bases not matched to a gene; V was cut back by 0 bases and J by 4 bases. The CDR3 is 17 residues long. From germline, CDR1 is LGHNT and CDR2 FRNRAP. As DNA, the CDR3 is TGTGCTAGTGGTTTGGTGAAGGGGGCAGAGGGCACCGGGGAGCTGTTTTTT. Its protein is CASGLVKGAEGTGELFF.

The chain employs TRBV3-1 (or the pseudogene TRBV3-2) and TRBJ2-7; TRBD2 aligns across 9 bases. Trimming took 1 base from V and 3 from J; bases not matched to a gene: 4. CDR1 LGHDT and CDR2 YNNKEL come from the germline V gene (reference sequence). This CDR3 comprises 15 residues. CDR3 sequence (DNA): TGTGCCAGCAGCCAAGCTTCTAGCGGGATCTACGAGCAGTACTTC. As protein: CASSQASSGIYEQYF.

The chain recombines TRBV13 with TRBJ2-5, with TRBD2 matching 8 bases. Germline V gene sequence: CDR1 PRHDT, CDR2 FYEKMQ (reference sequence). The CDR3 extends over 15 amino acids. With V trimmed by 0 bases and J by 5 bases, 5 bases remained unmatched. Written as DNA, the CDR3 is TGTGCCAGCAGCTTAGGCGGGAGGGCTAGGGAGACCCAGTACTTC. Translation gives CASSLGGRARETQYF.

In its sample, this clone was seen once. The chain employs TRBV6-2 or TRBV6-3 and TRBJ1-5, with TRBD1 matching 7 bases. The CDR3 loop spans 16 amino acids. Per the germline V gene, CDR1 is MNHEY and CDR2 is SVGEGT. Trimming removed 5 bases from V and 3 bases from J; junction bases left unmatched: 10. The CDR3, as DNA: TGTGCCAGCAGTCCCCCGGGCAGGGGGAACAATCAGCCCCAGCATTTT. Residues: CASSPPGRGNNQPQHF.

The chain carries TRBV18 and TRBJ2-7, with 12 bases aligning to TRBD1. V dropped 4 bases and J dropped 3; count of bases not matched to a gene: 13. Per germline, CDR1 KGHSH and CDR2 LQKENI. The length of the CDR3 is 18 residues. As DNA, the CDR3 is TGTGCCAGCTCACAAAACCCGGGACAGGGGGCTCCGGGCTACGAGCAGTACTTC. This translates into CASSQNPGQGAPGYEQYF.